The present entry profiles one TCR beta chain with its context. As yet, its antigen is unknown. This specimen comes from a study of T cell responses to AZD1222 COVID-19 vaccine. Study-level findings and limits: Females made up more of the donors, who were largely white British, and clonal diversity may have come out too low. Two AZD1222 administrations were followed by greater Spike-specific TCR breadth and depth.

Assay: immunoSEQ multiplex PCR; the TCRdb copy retains only in-frame clones and omits some. This repertoire shows 95,000 to 150,000 clones, 80% to 90% found once; its top ten account for 3.1%. Looked up from germline, CDR1 is SGHNT and CDR2 is YYREEE (reference sequence). J lost 6 bases, V lost 4 bases, and 8 bases had no gene match. The CDR3 extends over 14 amino acids. This sequence was found in an adult in good health. Sample: peripheral blood, taken on day 0 of AZD1222 vaccination. The chain recombines TRBV5-4 with TRBJ2-7; 9 bases are a match to TRBD2. The CDR3 spells CASSRAGGLAEQYF. In DNA form, the CDR3 reads TGTGCCAGCAGCCGAGCGGGAGGTTTAGCCGAGCAGTACTTC.